This T cell receptor (beta chain) is from a study of cytomegalovirus exposure and HLA in healthy donors. This clone came up a few times. The antigen remains undetermined. PCR amplification relied on 60 Vbeta primers (plus 13 Jbeta primers). Clones were read by immunoSEQ multiplex PCR, and TCRdb kept only the in-frame ones, dropping some. In the table there are more than 85,000 clones, 75% to 80% of which are singletons. Germline CDR1 is SNHLY and CDR2 is FYNNEI. There are 14 residues in the CDR3. V lost 2 bases and J 3 bases, leaving 7 bases between the germline ends. Findings of the study overall: Later work found that TCR association rates differed between HLA loci; DRB1 had the most and HLA-C the fewest. TCR beta V- and J-gene trimming was later associated with a missense DCLRE1C variant.

The sample consisted of PBMCs. The receptor comes from a male donor in good health and CMV-seropositive. The gene calls are TRBV2 and TRBJ2-2; the D is unclear. This chain's CDR3 is CASSENTHTGELFF. As DNA, the CDR3 is TGTGCCAGCAGTGAAAACACCCACACCGGGGAGCTGTTTTTT.